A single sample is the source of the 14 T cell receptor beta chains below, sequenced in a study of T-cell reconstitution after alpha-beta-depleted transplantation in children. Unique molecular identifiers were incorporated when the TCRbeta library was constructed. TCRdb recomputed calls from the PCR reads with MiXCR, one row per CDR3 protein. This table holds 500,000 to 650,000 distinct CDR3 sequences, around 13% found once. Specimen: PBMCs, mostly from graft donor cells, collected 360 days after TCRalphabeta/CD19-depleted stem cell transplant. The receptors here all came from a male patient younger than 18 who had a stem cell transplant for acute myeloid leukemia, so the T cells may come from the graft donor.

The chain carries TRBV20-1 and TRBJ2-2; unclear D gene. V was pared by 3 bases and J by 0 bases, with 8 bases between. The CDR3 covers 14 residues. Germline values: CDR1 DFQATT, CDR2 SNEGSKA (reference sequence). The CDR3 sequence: CSARQVTNTGELFF. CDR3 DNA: TGCAGTGCTAGGCAAGTTACGAACACCGGGGAGCTGTTTTTT.

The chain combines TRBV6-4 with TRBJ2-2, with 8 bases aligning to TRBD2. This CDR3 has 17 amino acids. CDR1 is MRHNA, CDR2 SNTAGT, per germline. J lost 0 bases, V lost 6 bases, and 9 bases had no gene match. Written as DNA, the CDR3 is TGTGCCAGCAGCGCAGGACTAGCTCTCCCGAACACCGGGGAGCTGTTTTTT. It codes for CASSAGLALPNTGELFF.

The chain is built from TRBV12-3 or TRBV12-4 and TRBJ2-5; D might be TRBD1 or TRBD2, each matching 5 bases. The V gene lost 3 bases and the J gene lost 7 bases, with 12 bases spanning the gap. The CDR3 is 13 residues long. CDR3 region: CASSFEGPGTQYF. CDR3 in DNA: TGTGCCAGCAGTTTTGAGGGGCCAGGGACCCAGTACTTC.

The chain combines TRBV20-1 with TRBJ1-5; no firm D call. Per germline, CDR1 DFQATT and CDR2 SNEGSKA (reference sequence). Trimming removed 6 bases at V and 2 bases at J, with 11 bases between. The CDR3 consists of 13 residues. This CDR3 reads CSARAGGNQPQHF. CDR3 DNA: TGCAGTGCCCGCGCTGGCGGCAATCAGCCCCAGCATTTT.

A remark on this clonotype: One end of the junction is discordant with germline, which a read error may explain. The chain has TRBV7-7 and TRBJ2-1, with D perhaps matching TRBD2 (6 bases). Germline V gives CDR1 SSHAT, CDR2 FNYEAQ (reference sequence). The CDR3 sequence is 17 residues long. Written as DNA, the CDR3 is TGTGCTAGCAGCTTAGAGTCCCGCGGGGTCCACTACAATGAGCAGTTCTTC. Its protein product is CASSLESRGVHYNEQFF.

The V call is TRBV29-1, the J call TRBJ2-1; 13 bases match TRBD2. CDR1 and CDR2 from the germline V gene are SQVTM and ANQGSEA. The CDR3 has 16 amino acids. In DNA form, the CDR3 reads TGCATTGCCAACGGACTAGCGGGAGAGGCCTACAATGAGCAGTTCTTC. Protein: CIANGLAGEAYNEQFF.

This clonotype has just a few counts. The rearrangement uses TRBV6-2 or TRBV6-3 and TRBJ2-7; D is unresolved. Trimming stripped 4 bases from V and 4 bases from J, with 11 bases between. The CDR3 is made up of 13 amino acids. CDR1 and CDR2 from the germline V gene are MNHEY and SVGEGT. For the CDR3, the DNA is TGTGCCAGCAGTTGGACCCAGCTGTACGAGCAGTACTTC. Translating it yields CASSWTQLYEQYF.

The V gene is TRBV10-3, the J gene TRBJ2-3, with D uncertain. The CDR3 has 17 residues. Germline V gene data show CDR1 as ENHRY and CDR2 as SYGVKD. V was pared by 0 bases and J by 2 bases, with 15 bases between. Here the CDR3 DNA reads TGTGCCATCAGTGAGTCCAGAAGGTCCCCGTCCACAGATACGCAGTATTTT. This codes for CAISESRRSPSTDTQYF.

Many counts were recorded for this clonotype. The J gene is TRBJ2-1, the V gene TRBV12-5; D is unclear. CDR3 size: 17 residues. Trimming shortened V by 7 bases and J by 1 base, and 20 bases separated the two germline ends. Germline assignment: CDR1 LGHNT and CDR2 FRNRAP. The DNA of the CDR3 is TGTGCTAGTGCCCCCGACCCCTTGGGTCAATCCTACAATGAGCAGTTCTTC. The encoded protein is CASAPDPLGQSYNEQFF. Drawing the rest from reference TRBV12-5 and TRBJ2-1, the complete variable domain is DARVTQTPRHKVTEMGQEVTMRCQPILGHNTVFWYRQTMMQGLELLAYFRNRAPLDDSGMPKDRFSAEMPDATLATLKIQPSEPRDSAVYFCASAPDPLGQSYNEQFFGPGTRLTVL.

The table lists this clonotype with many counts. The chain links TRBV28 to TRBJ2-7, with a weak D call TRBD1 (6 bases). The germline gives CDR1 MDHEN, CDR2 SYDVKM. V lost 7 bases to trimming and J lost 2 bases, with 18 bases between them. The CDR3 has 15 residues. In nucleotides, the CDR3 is TGTGCCAGCACAATGGGGTGGGGGCGCCCCTACGAGCAGTACTTC. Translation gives CASTMGWGRPYEQYF.

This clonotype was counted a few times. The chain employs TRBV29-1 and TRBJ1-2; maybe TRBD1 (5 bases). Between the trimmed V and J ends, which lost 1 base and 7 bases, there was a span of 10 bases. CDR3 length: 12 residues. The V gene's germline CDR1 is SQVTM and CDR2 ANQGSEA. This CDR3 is CSVEVRGTGYTF. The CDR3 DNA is TGCAGCGTTGAAGTACGGGGGACTGGCTACACCTTC.

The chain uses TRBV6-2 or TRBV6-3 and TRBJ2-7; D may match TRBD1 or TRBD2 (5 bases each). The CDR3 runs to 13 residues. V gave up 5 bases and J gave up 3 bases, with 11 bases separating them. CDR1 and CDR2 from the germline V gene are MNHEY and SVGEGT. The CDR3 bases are TGTGCCAGCAGTGGCAGGGAGTTCTACGAGCAGTACTTC. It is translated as CASSGREFYEQYF.

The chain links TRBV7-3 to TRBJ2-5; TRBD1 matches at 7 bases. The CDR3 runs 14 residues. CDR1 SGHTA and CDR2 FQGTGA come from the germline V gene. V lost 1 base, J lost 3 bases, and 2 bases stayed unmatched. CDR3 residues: CASSLRGGEETQYF. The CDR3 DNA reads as TGTGCCAGCAGCTTAAGAGGGGGCGAAGAGACCCAGTACTTC.

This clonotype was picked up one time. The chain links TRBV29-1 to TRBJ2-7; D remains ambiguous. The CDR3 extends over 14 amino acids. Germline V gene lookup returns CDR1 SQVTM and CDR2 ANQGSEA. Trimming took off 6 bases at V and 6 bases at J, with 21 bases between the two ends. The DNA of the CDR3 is TGCAGCGTGGAGAGGCTGGCCTACTACGGCGAGCAGTACTTC. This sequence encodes CSVERLAYYGEQYF.